This T cell receptor beta chain is drawn from a study of control samples from healthy donors and cancer patients. The CDR3 runs 14 residues. Trimming stripped 4 bases from V and 7 bases from J, with 14 bases between. CDR1 is MGHRA, CDR2 YSYEKL, per germline. Assay used: immunoSEQ multiplex PCR; TCRdb lists only in-frame clones, some missing. The sample includes 45,000 to 55,000 clones, over 90% of them seen just once. Sequencing was done on a sample of PBMCs. V and J are TRBV4-1 and TRBJ1-5; possible D gene TRBD1, 6 bases. This receptor was taken from a woman in her forties or fifties with head and neck cancer. The DNA for the CDR3 is TGCGCCAGCAGCCCATTACAGGGCGGACAGCCCCAGCATTTT. Protein sequence: CASSPLQGGQPQHF.